This T cell receptor beta chain emerged from a study of T cells in Graves' hyperthyroidism and ophthalmopathy. Trimming stripped 6 bases from V and 4 bases from J, with 7 bases between. The CDR3 totals 11 residues. Germline CDR1 reads MNHEY; CDR2 reads SVGEGT. This clonotype was counted only a few times. Amplification targeted TCR beta CDR3 regions from RNA transcripts. Researchers ran a first-round RT-PCR on the TCR CDR3 using the HTBI primer set. TCRdb processed the multiplex PCR reads anew with MiXCR; each CDR3 protein has one entry. The sample lists roughly 700,000 distinct CDR3 sequences; around 15% were seen once.

V gene TRBV6-2 or TRBV6-3 combines with J gene TRBJ2-7; D unresolved. Material: blood. The sequence was obtained from a woman between 18 and 29 years old with Graves' hyperthyroidism. CDR3 in amino acids: CASRVVYEQYF. The DNA for the CDR3 is TGTGCCAGCAGGGTCGTTTACGAGCAGTACTTC.